A selection of T cell receptor beta chains follows, all from one sample in a study of OX40 agonist ivuxolimab in advanced cancers. Libraries were prepared by immunoSEQ multiplex PCR; TCRdb keeps only in-frame clonotypes and omits some of them. The data hold about 45,000 clones, with 70% to 90% observed a single time. Material: CD4+ or CD8+ T cells sorted from blood, obtained in a trial of the OX40 agonist ivuxolimab. These receptors all stem from an adult with an advanced solid tumor such as melanoma, head and neck, liver or kidney cancer. Each CDR3 is given with its conserved first and last residue. The order of the fields is V gene, clone size, D gene, J gene, CDR3 DNA, CDR3 protein. The D gene is left open where the match is weak. Clone size, where shown, is once, few, many, or a class for clones that have expanded.

v_gene: TRBV5-6
abundance: once
d_gene: .
j_gene: TRBJ1-1
CDR3nt: TGTGCCAGCAGCTTGGCGCGGACGATGAACACTGAAGCTTTCTTT
CDR3aa: CASSLARTMNTEAFF

v_gene: TRBV10-3
abundance: .
d_gene: .
j_gene: TRBJ1-5
CDR3nt: TGTGCCATCTCTACGGACGGTAGCAATCAGCCCCAGCATTTT
CDR3aa: CAISTDGSNQPQHF

v_gene: TRBV5-4
abundance: .
d_gene: .
j_gene: TRBJ1-4
CDR3nt: TGTGCCAGCAGCAGGACTGCGGCAACTAATGAAAAACTGTTTTTT
CDR3aa: CASSRTAATNEKLFF

v_gene: TRBV7-2
abundance: .
d_gene: TRBD1
j_gene: TRBJ1-4
CDR3nt: TGTGCCAGCAGCTTAAACAGGGGTCGTGGAAAACTGTTTTTT
CDR3aa: CASSLNRGRGKLFF

v_gene: TRBV6-4
abundance: few
d_gene: .
j_gene: TRBJ2-2
CDR3nt: TGTGCCAGCAGTGACTCGGACAACACCGGGGAGCTGTTTTTT
CDR3aa: CASSDSDNTGELFF

v_gene: TRBV19
abundance: once
d_gene: TRBD1
j_gene: TRBJ2-7
CDR3nt: TGTGCCAGTAGTTCAGCAGGGGGCGCGGACTACGAGCAGTACTTC
CDR3aa: CASSSAGGADYEQYF

v_gene: TRBV30
abundance: .
d_gene: .
j_gene: TRBJ1-3
CDR3nt: TGTGCCTGGAGTCGGGGCTTCGCTGGAAACACCATATATTTT
CDR3aa: CAWSRGFAGNTIYF

v_gene: TRBV19
abundance: .
d_gene: TRBD1
j_gene: TRBJ2-7
CDR3nt: TGTGCCAGTAGTAATACAGGGGGCGTTGGCTCCTACGAGCAGTACTTC
CDR3aa: CASSNTGGVGSYEQYF

v_gene: TRBV5-1
abundance: .
d_gene: TRBD1
j_gene: TRBJ2-3
CDR3nt: TGCGCCAGCAGCTCGTGGACAGGGCGGGGCACAGATACGCAGTATTTT
CDR3aa: CASSSWTGRGTDTQYF

v_gene: TRBV7-8
abundance: once
d_gene: TRBD2
j_gene: TRBJ2-3
CDR3nt: TGTGCCAGCAGCTATCGAGGCGGGGGGACTGATACGCAGTATTTT
CDR3aa: CASSYRGGGTDTQYF

v_gene: TRBV7-8
abundance: .
d_gene: TRBD1
j_gene: TRBJ2-7
CDR3nt: TGTGCCAGCAGCTCTCGGACAGGGATGCACGAGCAGTACTTC
CDR3aa: CASSSRTGMHEQYF

v_gene: TRBV5-1
abundance: .
d_gene: .
j_gene: TRBJ2-1
CDR3nt: TGCGCCAGCAGCTTGGATTTCAGGTACAATGAGCAGTTCTTC
CDR3aa: CASSLDFRYNEQFF

v_gene: TRBV28
abundance: .
d_gene: .
j_gene: TRBJ1-2
CDR3nt: TGTGCCAGCAGAGAAACAGGGTCCTATGGCTACACCTTC
CDR3aa: CASRETGSYGYTF

v_gene: TRBV5-1
abundance: .
d_gene: TRBD2
j_gene: TRBJ2-1
CDR3nt: TGCGCCAGCATGCCACTAGCGGGATCAAACAATGAGCAGTTCTTC
CDR3aa: CASMPLAGSNNEQFF

v_gene: TRBV18
abundance: .
d_gene: .
j_gene: TRBJ1-1
CDR3nt: TGTGCCAGCTCACCGTCGGCGGATTCTGAAGCTTTCTTT
CDR3aa: CASSPSADSEAFF

v_gene: TRBV6-5
abundance: .
d_gene: .
j_gene: TRBJ2-3
CDR3nt: TGTGCCAGCAGTTACGGGTTGAAATACACAGATACGCAGTATTTT
CDR3aa: CASSYGLKYTDTQYF

v_gene: TRBV5-1
abundance: .
d_gene: TRBD1
j_gene: TRBJ2-2
CDR3nt: TGCGCCAGCAGCTTGTTAGGGGGCTCAGGCGGGGAGCTGTTTTTT
CDR3aa: CASSLLGGSGGELFF

v_gene: TRBV11-3
abundance: .
d_gene: .
j_gene: TRBJ1-1
CDR3nt: TGTGCCAGCAGCATGGAGGGTCTCGGTGCCCCATCCTTT
CDR3aa: CASSMEGLGAPSF

v_gene: TRBV4-1
abundance: .
d_gene: TRBD1
j_gene: TRBJ1-1
CDR3nt: TGCGCCAGCAGCCAAGCCACGACAGGGGGAAACACTGAAGCTTTCTTT
CDR3aa: CASSQATTGGNTEAFF

v_gene: TRBV4-1
abundance: .
d_gene: TRBD2
j_gene: TRBJ2-1
CDR3nt: TGCGCCAGCAGTTGGCTAGCGGGAACAGGCAATGAGCAGTTCTTC
CDR3aa: CASSWLAGTGNEQFF

v_gene: TRBV6-5
abundance: .
d_gene: .
j_gene: TRBJ2-1
CDR3nt: TGTGCCAGCAGTTTCGCGGGGATCCAAACCTACAATGAGCAGTTCTTC
CDR3aa: CASSFAGIQTYNEQFF

v_gene: TRBV28
abundance: few
d_gene: .
j_gene: TRBJ1-2
CDR3nt: TGTGCATCGGGCTTTAACTATGGCTACACCTTC
CDR3aa: CASGFNYGYTF

v_gene: TRBV28
abundance: .
d_gene: .
j_gene: TRBJ2-2
CDR3nt: TGTGCCAGCAGTGGGCTTGACGGTTCAAGGGGGGGGGAGCTGTTTTTT
CDR3aa: CASSGLDGSRGGELFF